This TCR beta chain derives from a study of T-cell reconstitution after alpha-beta-depleted transplantation in children. Unique molecular identifiers were incorporated into the prepared TCRbeta library. MiXCR, run by TCRdb on the PCR reads, gives a single entry per CDR3 protein. The sample lists roughly 350,000 distinct CDR3 sequences; under 13% were seen once. Trimming took off 5 bases at V and 2 bases at J, with 12 bases between the two ends. CDR3 size: 14 residues. Germline loops: CDR1 SGHDT, CDR2 YYEEEE. V gene TRBV5-6 combines with J gene TRBJ2-3; D gene uncertain. Sequencing was performed on PBMCs from the stem cell graft donor, taken from the stem cell graft. The receptor comes from a human donor who donated a stem cell graft to a child with acute lymphoblastic leukemia. The CDR3 sequence is CASSRPYFTDTQYF. The DNA of the CDR3 is TGTGCCAGCAGTCGCCCCTACTTCACAGATACGCAGTATTTT. The full variable domain, completed using reference TRBV5-6 and TRBJ2-3, is DAGVTQSPTHLIKTRGQQVTLRCSPKSGHDTVSWYQQALGQGPQFIFQYYEEEERQRGNFPDRFSGHQFPNYSSELNVNALLLGDSALYLCASSRPYFTDTQYFGPGTRLTVL.